The 16 T cell receptor beta chains presented below share a single source sample, sequenced in a study of CD8 T cells in Susac syndrome. RNA, at about 0.45 to 1 ug, was reverse transcribed with random hexamers. From the immunoSEQ multiplex PCR reads, TCRdb called clonotypes with MiXCR, one entry per CDR3 protein. Here the sample spans 150,000 to 190,000 distinct CDR3 sequences, about 95% being singletons. Sample: CD8+ T cells from PBMCs. The receptors come from a human donor with multiple sclerosis.

The chain combines TRBV13 with TRBJ2-3; D not resolved. V lost 1 base and J lost 4, with 12 bases in between. The CDR3 loop spans 15 amino acids. Per germline, CDR1 PRHDT and CDR2 FYEKMQ (reference sequence). The CDR3 loop reads CASSLVGQVSDTQYF. The CDR3 DNA reads as TGTGCCAGCAGCTTAGTCGGGCAGGTCTCAGATACGCAGTATTTT.

The gene calls are TRBV7-9 and TRBJ2-3; D is uncertain. Trimming stripped 1 base from V and 9 bases from J, with 11 bases between. Germline values: CDR1 SEHNR, CDR2 FQNEAQ (reference sequence). The CDR3 spans 13 residues. Here the CDR3 DNA reads TGTGCCAGCAGCTTAGACGGCACAAGAACGCAGTATTTT. Protein sequence: CASSLDGTRTQYF.

J is TRBJ2-7 and V is TRBV7-9; D may be TRBD1 (6 bases). Germline V gene lookup returns CDR1 SEHNR and CDR2 FQNEAQ (reference sequence). The CDR3 loop spans 14 amino acids. V was cut by 5 bases and J by 3 bases, with 14 bases left in between. The CDR3 reads CASSGPNRDYEQYV. CDR3 nucleotide sequence: TGTGCCAGCAGCGGACCCAACAGGGACTACGAGCAGTACGTC.

The chain links TRBV30 to TRBJ1-5, with TRBD1 matching 11 bases. Germline V lookup: CDR1 GTSNPN, CDR2 SVGIG (reference sequence). V was clipped by 1 base and J by 5 bases; unmatched bases: 4. The CDR3 is made up of 15 amino acids. The CDR3 sequence is CAWSGGTGGYQPQHF. The CDR3 DNA sequence: TGTGCCTGGAGTGGAGGGACAGGGGGGTATCAGCCCCAGCATTTT.

The chain links TRBV27 to TRBJ2-7; D is perhaps TRBD2 (7 bases). V shed 7 bases and J shed 7 bases, with 14 bases lying between them. CDR1 and CDR2 (germline): MNHEY, SMNVEV (reference sequence). The CDR3 runs to 12 residues. CDR3 protein: CASKGGGREQYF. CDR3 coding DNA: TGTGCCAGCAAAGGGGGGGGTCGGGAGCAGTACTTC.

With regard to this clonotype: One junction end disagrees with the germline gene, perhaps due to a read error. The rearrangement links TRBV7-9 to TRBJ2-5; D unclear. The CDR3 is 17 residues long. Germline loops: CDR1 SEHNR, CDR2 FQNEAQ (reference sequence). The CDR3 is CASSLAKFGAYQDTQYF. The CDR3 DNA reads as TGTGCCAGCAGCTTAGCCAAGTTCGGTGCATACCAAGATACCCAGTACTTC.

The chain links TRBV29-1 to TRBJ2-6; no clear D. This CDR3 spans 14 amino acids. Germline-derived CDR1 and CDR2 are SQVTM and ANQGSEA. Trimming took off 4 bases at V and 0 bases at J, with 7 bases between the two ends. CDR3 loop: CSVAMGSGANVLTF. In nucleotides, the CDR3 is TGCAGCGTTGCGATGGGCTCTGGGGCCAACGTCCTGACTTTC.

CDR3 loop: CASSLPTGYGYTF. For the CDR3, the DNA is TGTGCCAGCAGTTTACCTACAGGGTATGGCTACACCTTC. The chain has TRBV27 and TRBJ1-2, with D possibly TRBD1 on 6 matching bases. The V gene lost 2 bases and the J gene lost 5 bases, with 9 bases spanning the gap. This CDR3 contains 13 residues. Germline V lookup: CDR1 MNHEY, CDR2 SMNVEV (reference sequence).

The CDR3 nucleotides read TGTGCCAGCAGTGCTTGGGGCAATGAGCAGTTCTTC. As protein: CASSAWGNEQFF. The chain couples TRBV12-3 or TRBV12-4 to TRBJ2-1; D unresolved. This CDR3 spans 12 amino acids. V gave up 5 bases and J gave up 6 bases, with 8 bases separating them.

This clonotype has only a few counts. The chain couples TRBV12-3 or TRBV12-4 to TRBJ1-6; TRBD1 matches 7 bases. The V segment lost 6 bases and the J segment 7 bases; nucleotides outside the gene matches: 6. CDR3 size: 14 residues. CDR3 sequence reads: CASSPGTANSPLHF. CDR3 in DNA: TGTGCCAGCAGCCCCGGGACAGCAAATTCACCCCTCCACTTT.

The CDR3 nucleotides are TGTGCCAGCATAGACCAGACAGGCTCTTGGTATGGCTACACCTTC. This sequence encodes CASIDQTGSWYGYTF. The chain joins TRBV5-6 to TRBJ1-2; D might be TRBD1 (6 bases). CDR1 and CDR2 from the germline V gene are SGHDT and YYEEEE. V lost 6 bases to trimming and J lost 5 bases, with 20 bases between them. The CDR3 covers 15 residues.

The chain carries TRBV14 and TRBJ1-5, with 10 bases that match TRBD1. The CDR3 consists of 15 residues. J was trimmed by 5 bases and V by 6 bases; bases with no gene match: 7. Germline CDR1 SGHDN, CDR2 FVKESK. CDR3 in DNA: TGTGCCAGCAGTAGGGGGACAGGGGTTGATCAGCCCCAGCATTTT. It codes for CASSRGTGVDQPQHF.

The V and J genes are TRBV7-9 and TRBJ2-5; D remains ambiguous. This CDR3 region has 15 residues. The V gene's germline CDR1 is SEHNR and CDR2 FQNEAQ (reference sequence). V lost 5 bases to trimming and J lost 2 bases, with 15 bases between them. This CDR3 reads CASSPPVRRQETQYF. The CDR3 coding sequence is TGTGCCAGCAGCCCCCCTGTGAGACGGCAAGAGACCCAGTACTTC. The full variable domain, rest sourced from reference TRBV7-9 and TRBJ2-5, is DTGVSQNPRHKITKRGQNVTFRCDPISEHNRLYWYRQTLGQGPEFLTYFQNEAQLEKSRLLSDRFSAERPKGSFSTLEIQRTEQGDSAMYLCASSPPVRRQETQYFGPGTRLLVL.

The rearrangement uses TRBV20-1 and TRBJ2-7; no reliable D call. Trimming stripped 1 base from V and 0 bases from J, with 7 bases between. From germline, CDR1 is DFQATT and CDR2 SNEGSKA (reference sequence). The CDR3 consists of 13 residues. CDR3 region: CSARVAASYEQYF. The CDR3 DNA is TGCAGTGCTAGAGTGGCGGCCTCCTACGAGCAGTACTTC.

The CDR3 loop is CATSREAAASEQYF. In nucleotides, the CDR3 is TGTGCCACCAGCAGAGAAGCTGCTGCCTCCGAGCAGTACTTC. The chain couples TRBV15 to TRBJ2-7; D uncertain. Germline V CDR1 and CDR2: LNHNV, YYDKDF (reference sequence). This CDR3 is built from 14 residues. The V and J ends lost 0 bases and 6 bases respectively, with 12 bases between them.

The chain combines TRBV7-8 with TRBJ1-2, with D perhaps matching TRBD1 (5 bases). The germline CDR1 and CDR2 sequences are SGHVS and FQNEAQ. The CDR3 totals 12 residues. V was cut by 3 bases and J by 6 bases, with 8 bases left in between. This CDR3 is CASSFRVDGYTF. In DNA, the CDR3 is TGTGCCAGCAGCTTCAGGGTGGATGGCTACACCTTC.